This TCR beta chain is drawn from a study of monozygotic twins with inflammatory bowel disease. Through template switching, UMIs that included a 6-nucleotide sample barcode were added. Reanalyzing the 5' RACE reads, TCRdb keeps one entry per CDR3 protein, without DNA. The sample totals some 440,000 distinct CDR3 sequences. The CDR3 has 16 residues. The TCR originated in a human donor with ulcerative colitis or Crohn's disease, or a healthy co-twin of an affected twin (not recorded which). This chain uses TRBV23-1 with TRBJ1-6; TCRdb designates TRBD1, a call that cannot be tested without DNA. TRBV23-1 is an ORF for which the function is uncertain. The sample comprised blood. CDR3 sequence reads: CASSQSGVTGGIPLHF.